The source of this T cell receptor beta chain is a study of T cells in Graves' hyperthyroidism and ophthalmopathy. Template material for amplifying TCR beta CDR3 regions consisted of RNA transcripts. Carried out on the TCR CDR3, a first-round RT-PCR used the HTBI primer set. In TCRdb, the multiplex PCR reads were re-called with MiXCR into one record per CDR3 protein. The repertoire holds about 770,000 distinct CDR3 sequences, with 18% as singletons. The sample of blood was obtained at first hyperthyroidism diagnosis (before any ophthalmopathy symptoms). The germline V gene has CDR1 SGHAT and CDR2 FQNNGV. Losses at the gene ends were 1 base for V and 5 bases for J; bases not matched to a gene: 5. The CDR3 runs to 16 residues.

Material for sequencing was blood. The rearrangement joins TRBV11-2 to TRBJ1-4; 9 bases are shared with TRBD1. The origin of this receptor is a woman between 50 and 59 years old with Graves' hyperthyroidism that later progressed to Graves' ophthalmopathy. The CDR3 region is CASSLGTTGGNEKLFF. CDR3 sequence (DNA): TGTGCCAGCAGCTTAGGGACGACAGGGGGAAATGAAAAACTGTTTTTT.